This entry is about one T cell receptor (beta chain). This entry comes from a study of blood T cell repertoires in COVID-19. Study overall: The study drew acute and convalescent COVID-19 samples from the United States, Italy and Spain. T cells, B-cell-depleted T cells, or PBMCs supplied cDNA or gDNA.

The V gene's germline CDR1 is KGHSH and CDR2 LQKENI. With 6 bases clipped from V and 4 bases from J, the junction kept 3 bases outside the gene matches. The CDR3 is 14 amino acids. Methods used by the authors: By means of reference gene primer amplification, nucleated cell counts were estimated. Repertoires were generated with immunoSEQ multiplex PCR, while TCRdb's copy carries only in-frame clones and drops some. Clonal size and the V and J genes are those of that table, whereas D and trimming came from the DNA. The sample records approximately 99,000 clones, less than 75% being singletons. The sequence came from a woman aged 40 to 50 with acute or convalescent COVID-19. The chain combines TRBV18 with TRBJ2-5, with 12 bases matching TRBD1. The sample comprised peripheral blood. This CDR3 is CASSGTGGRETQYF. The CDR3 DNA reads as TGTGCCAGCTCCGGGACAGGGGGCAGAGAGACCCAGTACTTC.